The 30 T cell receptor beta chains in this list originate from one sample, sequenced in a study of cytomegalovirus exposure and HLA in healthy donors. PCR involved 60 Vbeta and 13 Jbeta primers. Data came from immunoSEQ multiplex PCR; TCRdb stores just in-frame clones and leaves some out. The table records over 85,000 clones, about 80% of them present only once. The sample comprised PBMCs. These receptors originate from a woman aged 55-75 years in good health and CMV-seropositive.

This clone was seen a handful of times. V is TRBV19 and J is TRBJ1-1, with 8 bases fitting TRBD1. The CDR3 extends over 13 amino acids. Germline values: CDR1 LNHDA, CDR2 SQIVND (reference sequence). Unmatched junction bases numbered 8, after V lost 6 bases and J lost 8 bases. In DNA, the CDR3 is TGTGCCAGTAGCCACAGGGACAGGCGCGAAGCTTTCTTT. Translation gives CASSHRDRREAFF.

CDR3 residues: CASSLALGGLYEQYF. The CDR3 nucleotides read TGTGCCAGCAGTTTAGCCCTCGGCGGACTCTACGAGCAGTACTTC. The gene calls are TRBV27 and TRBJ2-7; tentative D call: TRBD2 (5 bases). The CDR3 length is 15 residues. Germline CDR1 MNHEY, CDR2 SMNVEV (reference sequence). The germline V and J ends were trimmed by 2 bases and 3 bases, with 14 bases remaining between them.

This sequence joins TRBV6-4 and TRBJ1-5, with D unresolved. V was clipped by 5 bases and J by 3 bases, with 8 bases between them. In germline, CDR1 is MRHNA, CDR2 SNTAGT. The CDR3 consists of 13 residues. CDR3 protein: CASSSDINQPQHF. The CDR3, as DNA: TGTGCCAGCAGTTCCGACATCAATCAGCCCCAGCATTTT.

The CDR3 loop reads CASARTGQETQYF. In nucleotides, the CDR3 is TGTGCCAGCGCGAGGACAGGGCAAGAGACCCAGTACTTC. The chain joins TRBV6-6 to TRBJ2-5; 8 bases are a match to TRBD1. Germline V gives CDR1 MNHNY, CDR2 SVGAGI (reference sequence). The CDR3 totals 13 residues. V trimming: 8 bases; J trimming: 2 bases; junction bases outside the gene matches: 4.

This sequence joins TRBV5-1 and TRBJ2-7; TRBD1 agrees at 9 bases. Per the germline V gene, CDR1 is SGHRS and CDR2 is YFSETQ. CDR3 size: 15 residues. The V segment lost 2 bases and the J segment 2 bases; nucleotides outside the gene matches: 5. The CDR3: CASSLTGQGTYEQYF. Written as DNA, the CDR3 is TGCGCCAGCAGCTTAACGGGACAGGGCACCTACGAGCAGTACTTC.

The CDR3 DNA follows: TGTGCCAGCAGCTCCCGAGGGAACCCAAGCTATGGCTACACCTTC. This sequence encodes CASSSRGNPSYGYTF. This rearrangement joins TRBV7-6 to TRBJ1-2; D is uncertain. With 4 bases removed from V and 4 bases from J, the gap between germline ends came to 16 bases. Germline V lookup: CDR1 SGHVS, CDR2 FNYEAQ. This CDR3 region has 15 residues.

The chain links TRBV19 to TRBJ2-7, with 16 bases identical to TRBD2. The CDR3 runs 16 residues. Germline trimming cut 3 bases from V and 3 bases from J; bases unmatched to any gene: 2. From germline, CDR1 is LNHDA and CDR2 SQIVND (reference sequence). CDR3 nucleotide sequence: TGTGCCAGTAGTATGGGACTAGCGGGAGGGCACTACGAGCAGTACTTC. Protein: CASSMGLAGGHYEQYF.

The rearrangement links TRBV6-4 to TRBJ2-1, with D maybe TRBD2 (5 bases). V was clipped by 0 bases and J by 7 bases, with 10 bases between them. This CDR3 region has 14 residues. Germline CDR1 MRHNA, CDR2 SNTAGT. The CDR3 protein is CASSDSPSQNEQFF. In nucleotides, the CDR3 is TGTGCCAGCAGTGACTCGCCTAGCCAGAATGAGCAGTTCTTC.

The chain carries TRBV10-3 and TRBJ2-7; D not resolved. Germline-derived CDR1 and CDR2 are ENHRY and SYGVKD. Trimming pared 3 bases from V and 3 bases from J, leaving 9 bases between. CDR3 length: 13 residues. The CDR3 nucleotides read TGTGCCATCAGTGAACTCACTAACTACGAGCAGTACTTC. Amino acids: CAISELTNYEQYF.

The CDR3 bases are TGTGCCAGCAGTGCTACTAGCGGCGTTTTAGGCGGGGAGCTGTTTTTT. It translates to CASSATSGVLGGELFF. J is TRBJ2-2 and V is TRBV2, with 8 bases that match TRBD2. The junction had 11 bases not matched to a gene; V was cut back by 4 bases and J by 7 bases. CDR1 and CDR2 from the germline V gene are SNHLY and FYNNEI. This CDR3 contains 16 residues.

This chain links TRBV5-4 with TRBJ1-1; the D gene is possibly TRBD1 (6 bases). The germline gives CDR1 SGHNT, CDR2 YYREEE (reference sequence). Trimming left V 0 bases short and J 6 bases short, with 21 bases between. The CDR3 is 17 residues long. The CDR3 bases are TGTGCCAGCAGCTTGGTTCTCGACAGGCTATTGAGGGCTGAAGCTTTCTTT. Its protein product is CASSLVLDRLLRAEAFF.

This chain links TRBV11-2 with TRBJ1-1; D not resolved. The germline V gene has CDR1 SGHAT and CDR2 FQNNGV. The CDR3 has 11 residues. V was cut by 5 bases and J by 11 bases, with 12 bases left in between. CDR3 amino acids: CASSHSGSAFF. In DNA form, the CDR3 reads TGTGCCAGCAGCCACTCAGGATCGGCTTTCTTT.

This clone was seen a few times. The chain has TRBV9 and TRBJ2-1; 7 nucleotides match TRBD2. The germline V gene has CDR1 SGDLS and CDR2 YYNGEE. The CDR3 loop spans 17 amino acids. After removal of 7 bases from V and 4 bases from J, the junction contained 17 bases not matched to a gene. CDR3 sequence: CASAKLIGGRAYNEQFF. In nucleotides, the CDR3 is TGTGCCAGCGCCAAATTGATCGGGGGGAGGGCGTACAATGAGCAGTTCTTC.

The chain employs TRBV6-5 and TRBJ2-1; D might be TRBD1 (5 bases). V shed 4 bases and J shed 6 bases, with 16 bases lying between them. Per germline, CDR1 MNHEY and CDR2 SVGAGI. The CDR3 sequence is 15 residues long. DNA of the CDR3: TGTGCCAGCAGTTGGGGTACAGGATGGATCAATGAGCAGTTCTTC. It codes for CASSWGTGWINEQFF.

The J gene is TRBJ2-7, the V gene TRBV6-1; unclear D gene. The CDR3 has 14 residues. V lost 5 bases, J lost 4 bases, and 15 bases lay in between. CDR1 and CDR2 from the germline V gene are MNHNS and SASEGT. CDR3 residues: CASSYKVAWYEQYF. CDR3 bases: TGTGCCAGCAGTTATAAGGTAGCCTGGTACGAGCAGTACTTC.

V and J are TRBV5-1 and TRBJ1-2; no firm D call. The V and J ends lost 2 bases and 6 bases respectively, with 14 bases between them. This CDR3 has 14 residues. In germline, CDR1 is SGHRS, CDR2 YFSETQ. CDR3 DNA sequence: TGCGCCAGCAGCTTCGGGGTGCGGCAGGATGGCTACACCTTC. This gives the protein CASSFGVRQDGYTF.

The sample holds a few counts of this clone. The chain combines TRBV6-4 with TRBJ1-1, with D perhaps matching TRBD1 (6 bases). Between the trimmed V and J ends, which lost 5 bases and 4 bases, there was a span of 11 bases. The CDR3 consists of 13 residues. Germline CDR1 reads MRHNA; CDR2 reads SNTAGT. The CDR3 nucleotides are TGTGCCAGCAGTTTAACAGGGCTCACTGAAGCTTTCTTT. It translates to CASSLTGLTEAFF.

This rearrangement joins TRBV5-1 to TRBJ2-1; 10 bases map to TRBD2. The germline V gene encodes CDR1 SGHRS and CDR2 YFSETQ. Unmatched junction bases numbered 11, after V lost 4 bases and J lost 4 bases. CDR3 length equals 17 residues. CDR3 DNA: TGCGCCAGCAGCGCGAGAGGGACTAGCGATCTATACAATGAGCAGTTCTTC. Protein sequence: CASSARGTSDLYNEQFF.

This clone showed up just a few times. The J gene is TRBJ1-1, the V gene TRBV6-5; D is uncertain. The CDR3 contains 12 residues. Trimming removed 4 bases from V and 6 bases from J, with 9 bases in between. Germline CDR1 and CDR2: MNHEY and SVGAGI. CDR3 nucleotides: TGTGCCAGCAGTTTATACGGGGCTGAAGCTTTCTTT. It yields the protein CASSLYGAEAFF.

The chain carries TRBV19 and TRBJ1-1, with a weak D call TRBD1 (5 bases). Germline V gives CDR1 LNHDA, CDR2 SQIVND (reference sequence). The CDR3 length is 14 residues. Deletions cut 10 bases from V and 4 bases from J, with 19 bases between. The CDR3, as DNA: TGTGCCACCGACGCCCCCGGGGGTAGCACTGAAGCTTTCTTT. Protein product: CATDAPGGSTEAFF.

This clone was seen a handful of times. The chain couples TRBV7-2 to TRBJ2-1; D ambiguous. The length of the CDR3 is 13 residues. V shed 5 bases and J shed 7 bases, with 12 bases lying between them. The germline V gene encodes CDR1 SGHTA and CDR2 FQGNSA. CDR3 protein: CASSTESRNEQFF. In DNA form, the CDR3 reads TGTGCCAGCAGCACGGAGAGTAGGAATGAGCAGTTCTTC.

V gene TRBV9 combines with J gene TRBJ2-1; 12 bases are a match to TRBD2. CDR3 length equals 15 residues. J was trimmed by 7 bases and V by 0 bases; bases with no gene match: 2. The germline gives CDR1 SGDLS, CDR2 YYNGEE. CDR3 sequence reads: CASSVGLAGANEQFF. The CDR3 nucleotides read TGTGCCAGCAGCGTAGGACTAGCGGGAGCGAATGAGCAGTTCTTC.

CDR3 in DNA: TGTGCCAGCAGCCCCCGTCTGCAGGCCGAGCAGTACTTC. It encodes CASSPRLQAEQYF. The rearrangement joins TRBV2 to TRBJ2-5; D is unclear. The closer fit of TRBJ2-7 to the DNA end suggests the J call may be wrong. This CDR3 is built from 13 residues. Germline values: CDR1 SNHLY, CDR2 FYNNEI.

This CDR3 is CASSFEGSYNEQFF. DNA of the CDR3: TGTGCCAGCAGCTTTGAGGGCTCCTACAATGAGCAGTTCTTC. This rearrangement joins TRBV7-6 to TRBJ2-1, with a weak D call TRBD2 (5 bases). Trimming removed 3 bases at V and 0 bases at J, with 6 bases between. The germline gives CDR1 SGHVS, CDR2 FNYEAQ. This CDR3 contains 14 residues.

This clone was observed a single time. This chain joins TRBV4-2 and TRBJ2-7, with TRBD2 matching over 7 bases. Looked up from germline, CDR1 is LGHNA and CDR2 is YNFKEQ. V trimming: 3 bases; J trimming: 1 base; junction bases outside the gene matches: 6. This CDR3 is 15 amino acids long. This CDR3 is CASSQGGGSSYEQYF. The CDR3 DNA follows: TGTGCCAGCAGCCAGGGTGGCGGGAGTTCCTACGAGCAGTACTTC.

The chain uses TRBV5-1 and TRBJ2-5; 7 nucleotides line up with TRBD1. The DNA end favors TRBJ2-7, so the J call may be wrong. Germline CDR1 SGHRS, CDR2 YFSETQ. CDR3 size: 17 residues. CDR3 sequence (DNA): TGCGCCAGCAGCTTGCGACCGTCACAGGGGCCAGATTACGAGCAGTACTTC. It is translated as CASSLRPSQGPDYEQYF.

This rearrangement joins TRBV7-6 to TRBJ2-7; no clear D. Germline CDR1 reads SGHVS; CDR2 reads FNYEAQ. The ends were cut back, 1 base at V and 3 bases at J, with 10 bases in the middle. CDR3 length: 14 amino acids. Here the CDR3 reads CASSLEVSGYEQYF. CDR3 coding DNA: TGTGCCAGCAGCTTAGAAGTCTCGGGCTACGAGCAGTACTTC.

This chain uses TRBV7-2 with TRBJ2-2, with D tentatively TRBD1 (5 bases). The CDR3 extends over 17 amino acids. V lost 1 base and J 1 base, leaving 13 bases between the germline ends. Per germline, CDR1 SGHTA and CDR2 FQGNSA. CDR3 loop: CASSLVETAENTGELFF. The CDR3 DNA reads TGTGCCAGCAGCTTAGTGGAGACAGCCGAGAACACCGGGGAGCTGTTTTTT. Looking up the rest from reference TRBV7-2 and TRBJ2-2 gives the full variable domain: GAGVSQSPSNKVTEKGKDVELRCDPISGHTALYWYRQSLGQGLEFLIYFQGNSAPDKSGLPSDRFSAERTGGSVSTLTIQRTQQEDSAVYLCASSLVETAENTGELFFGEGSRLTVL.

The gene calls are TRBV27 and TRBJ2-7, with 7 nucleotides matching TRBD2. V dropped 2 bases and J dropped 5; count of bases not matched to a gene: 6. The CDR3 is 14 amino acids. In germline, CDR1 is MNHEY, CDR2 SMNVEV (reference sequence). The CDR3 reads CASSLAGAVHEQYF. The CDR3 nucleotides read TGTGCCAGCAGTTTAGCGGGAGCGGTCCACGAGCAGTACTTC.

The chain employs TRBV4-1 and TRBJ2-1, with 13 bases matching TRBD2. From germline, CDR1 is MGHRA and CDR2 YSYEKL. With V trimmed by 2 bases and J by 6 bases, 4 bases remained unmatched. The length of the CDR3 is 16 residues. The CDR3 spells CASSQSTSGRSNEQFF. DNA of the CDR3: TGCGCCAGCAGCCAATCGACTAGCGGGAGGTCCAATGAGCAGTTCTTC.